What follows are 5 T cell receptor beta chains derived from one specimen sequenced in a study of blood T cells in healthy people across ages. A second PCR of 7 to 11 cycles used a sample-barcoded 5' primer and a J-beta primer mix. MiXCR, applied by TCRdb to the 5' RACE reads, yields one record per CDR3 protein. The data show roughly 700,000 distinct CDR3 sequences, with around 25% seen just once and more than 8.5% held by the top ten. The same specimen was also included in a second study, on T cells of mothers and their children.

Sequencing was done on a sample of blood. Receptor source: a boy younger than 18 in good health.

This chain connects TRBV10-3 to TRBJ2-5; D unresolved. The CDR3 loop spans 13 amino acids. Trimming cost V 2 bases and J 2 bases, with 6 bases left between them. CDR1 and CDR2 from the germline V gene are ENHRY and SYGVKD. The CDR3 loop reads CAISEAVQETQYF. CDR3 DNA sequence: TGTGCCATCAGTGAGGCAGTTCAAGAGACCCAGTACTTC.

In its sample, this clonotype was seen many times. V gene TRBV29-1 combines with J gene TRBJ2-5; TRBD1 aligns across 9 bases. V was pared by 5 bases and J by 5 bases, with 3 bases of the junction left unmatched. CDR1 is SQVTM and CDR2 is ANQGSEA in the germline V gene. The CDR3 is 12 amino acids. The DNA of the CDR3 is TGCAGCGTTCACGGGACAGGGGAGACCCAGTACTTC. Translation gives CSVHGTGETQYF.

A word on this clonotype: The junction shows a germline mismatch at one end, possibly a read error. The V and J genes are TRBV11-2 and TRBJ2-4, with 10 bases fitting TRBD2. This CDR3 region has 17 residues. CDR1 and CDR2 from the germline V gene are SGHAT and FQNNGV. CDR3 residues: CVSSLVASGSTKNIQYF. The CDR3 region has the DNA TGTGTCAGCAGCTTAGTAGCTAGCGGGAGTACCAAAAACATTCAGTACTTC.

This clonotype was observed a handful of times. The CDR3 region is CAIRPGADTGELFF. The CDR3 bases are TGTGCCATCCGCCCGGGAGCGGACACCGGGGAGCTGTTTTTT. The chain combines TRBV10-3 with TRBJ2-2; tentative D call: TRBD2 (6 bases). This CDR3 is 14 amino acids long. Germline V gene lookup returns CDR1 ENHRY and CDR2 SYGVKD. The V end was cut by 8 bases, the J end by 3 bases, with 13 bases between.

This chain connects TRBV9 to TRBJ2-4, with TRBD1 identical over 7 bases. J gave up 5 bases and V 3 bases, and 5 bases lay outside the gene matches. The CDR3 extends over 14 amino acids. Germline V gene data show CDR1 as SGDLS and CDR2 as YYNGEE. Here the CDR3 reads CASSGGQLENIQYF. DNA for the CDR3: TGTGCCAGCAGCGGGGGACAGCTAGAAAACATTCAGTACTTC.